These 16 T cell receptor beta chains were sequenced from one sample in a study of T cells in localized non-small cell lung cancer. The repertoire was sequenced with immunoSEQ multiplex PCR; TCRdb's copy has only in-frame clones and lacks some. The sample gives 3,100 or so clones, 22% of which show up once; 6.5% is in the top ten. This specimen was lung tumor tissue, taken before any cancer treatment. The receptors were sampled from a man aged 18 to 55 with stage II lung adenocarcinoma.

This clone showed up just a few times. The CDR3 sequence is CASSLEVTGSYEQYF. The CDR3 coding sequence is TGTGCCAGCAGCTTAGAGGTGACGGGTTCCTACGAGCAGTACTTC. The chain recombines TRBV11-3 with TRBJ2-7, with unresolved D. This CDR3 is 15 amino acids long. Looked up from germline, CDR1 is SGHNT and CDR2 is YENEEA. Trimming pared 0 bases from V and 1 base from J, leaving 10 bases between. The full variable domain, completed using reference TRBV11-3 and TRBJ2-7, is EAGVVQSPRYKIIEKKQPVAFWCNPISGHNTLYWYLQNLGQGPELLIRYENEEAVDDSQLPKDRFSAERLKGVDSTLKIQPAELGDSAVYLCASSLEVTGSYEQYFGPGTRLTVT.

By sample share, this clone is large. J is TRBJ2-7 and V is TRBV11-3; TRBD2 matches at 7 bases. Germline trimming cut 4 bases from V and 0 bases from J; bases unmatched to any gene: 6. The CDR3 is 15 residues long. From germline, CDR1 is SGHNT and CDR2 YENEEA. CDR3: CASSWGGSSSYEQYF. CDR3 in DNA: TGTGCCAGCAGCTGGGGGGGGTCTAGCTCCTACGAGCAGTACTTC.

This chain uses TRBV29-1 with TRBJ1-1, with no clear D. Germline V gives CDR1 SQVTM, CDR2 ANQGSEA. CDR3 length: 15 amino acids. V was cut by 0 bases and J by 3 bases, with 14 bases left in between. DNA of the CDR3: TGCAGCGTTGAAGATCCGAGCTTTATCGACACTGAAGCTTTCTTT. Translation: CSVEDPSFIDTEAFF.

This clone showed up just a few times. J is TRBJ1-4 and V is TRBV10-3, with 7 bases fitting TRBD1. The length of the CDR3 is 17 residues. V shed 1 base and J 5 bases; nucleotides not matched to a gene: 10. Germline V gene lookup returns CDR1 ENHRY and CDR2 SYGVKD. The CDR3 sequence is CAISELLLQGRNEKLFF. The CDR3 nucleotides are TGTGCCATCAGTGAGTTGTTACTACAGGGGCGAAATGAAAAACTGTTTTTT.

By sample share, this clone is large. At one end, the junction sequence differs from germline, possibly due to a read error. This chain uses TRBV6-8 with TRBJ2-7, with D tentatively TRBD1 (6 bases). There are 16 residues in the CDR3. Germline loops: CDR1 MNHGY, CDR2 SAAAGT. This CDR3 reads CASSYSRGTFSHEQYF. The CDR3 DNA sequence: TGTGCCAGCAGTTACTCGAGAGGGACATTCTCCCACGAGCAGTACTTC.

By frequency in the sample, this clone is medium-sized. The chain carries TRBV23-1 and TRBJ2-3, with TRBD2 as a possible D gene (5 bases). TRBV23-1 is flagged as an ORF with uncertain function. The ends were cut back, 6 bases at V and 4 bases at J, with 23 bases in the middle. This CDR3 region has 17 residues. CDR3 loop: CASSQDFSSNRPDTQYF. The CDR3 DNA sequence: TGCGCCAGCAGCCAGGACTTTTCCTCAAACAGACCAGATACGCAGTATTTT.

As to this clone: Different DNA sequences within this sample yield the same CDR3. The rearrangement links TRBV5-1 to TRBJ1-4; 9 bases are shared with TRBD1. The CDR3 loop spans 14 amino acids. V was pared by 4 bases and J by 8 bases, with 6 bases of the junction left unmatched. Per the germline V gene, CDR1 is SGHRS and CDR2 is YFSETQ. The CDR3 spells CASSLGQGREKLFF. For the CDR3, the DNA is TGCGCCAGCAGCCTGGGACAGGGTAGGGAAAAACTGTTTTTT.

This clone occurred a few times. The chain couples TRBV18 to TRBJ1-1; TRBD1 agrees at 10 bases. J lost 5 bases, V lost 3 bases, and 0 bases had no gene match. The CDR3 extends over 13 amino acids. The germline gives CDR1 KGHSH, CDR2 LQKENI. CDR3 DNA sequence: TGTGCCAGCTCACCGGGACAGGGGACTGAAGCTTTCTTT. It codes for CASSPGQGTEAFF. The entire variable domain, with the rest obtained from reference TRBV18 and TRBJ1-1, is as follows: NAGVMQNPRHLVRRRGQEARLRCSPMKGHSHVYWYRQLPEEGLKFMVYLQKENIIDESGMPKERFSAEFPKEGPSILRIQQVVRGDSAAYFCASSPGQGTEAFFGQGTRLTVV.

This clone was observed a handful of times. J is TRBJ2-1 and V is TRBV19; 9 bases map to TRBD2. There are 16 residues in the CDR3. V lost 3 bases to trimming and J lost 1 base; unmatched junction nucleotides: 4. CDR1 and CDR2 (germline): LNHDA, SQIVND (reference sequence). As DNA, the CDR3 is TGTGCCAGTAGTATTAGCCTAGCGGGGTCCTACAATGAGCAGTTCTTC. Translating it yields CASSISLAGSYNEQFF. Full variable domain (rest looked up from reference TRBV19 and TRBJ2-1): DGGITQSPKYLFRKEGQNVTLSCEQNLNHDAMYWYRQDPGQGLRLIYYSQIVNDFQKGDIAEGYSVSREKKESFPLTVTSAQKNPTAFYLCASSISLAGSYNEQFFGPGTRLTVL.

The V and J genes are TRBV11-3 and TRBJ1-2; D is perhaps TRBD1 (6 bases). The CDR3 has 16 residues. Deletions cut 5 bases from V and 1 base from J, with 17 bases between. CDR1 SGHNT and CDR2 YENEEA come from the germline V gene. In DNA form, the CDR3 reads TGTGCCAGCAGCAAGGGGGATTTGAGTTTTAACTATGGCTACACCTTC. It translates to CASSKGDLSFNYGYTF. Filled out from reference TRBV11-3 and TRBJ1-2, the complete variable domain reads EAGVVQSPRYKIIEKKQPVAFWCNPISGHNTLYWYLQNLGQGPELLIRYENEEAVDDSQLPKDRFSAERLKGVDSTLKIQPAELGDSAVYLCASSKGDLSFNYGYTFGSGTRLTVV.

V is TRBV19 and J is TRBJ2-7; D gene unclear. The CDR3 covers 11 residues. Per germline, CDR1 LNHDA and CDR2 SQIVND (reference sequence). With 10 bases removed from V and 0 bases from J, the gap between germline ends came to 7 bases. DNA of the CDR3: TGTGCCACTAGGACCTCCTACGAGCAGTACTTC. This gives the protein CATRTSYEQYF.

This clone occurred a few times. CDR3 bases: TGTGCCTCCCGGACAGGGGGCTCACCCCTCCACTTT. This encodes CASRTGGSPLHF. The chain couples TRBV30 to TRBJ1-6; 11 nucleotides line up with TRBD1. Germline values: CDR1 GTSNPN, CDR2 SVGIG (reference sequence). The CDR3 sequence is 12 residues long. V trimming: 7 bases; J trimming: 10 bases; junction bases outside the gene matches: 3.

The table lists this clone with a few counts. This chain joins TRBV28 and TRBJ1-1, with 8 bases fitting TRBD1. Germline CDR1 reads MDHEN; CDR2 reads SYDVKM. The CDR3 length is 15 residues. V was pared by 7 bases and J by 4 bases, with 11 bases of the junction left unmatched. CDR3 nucleotide sequence: TGTGCCAGCACTCTACAGGGGGGCCGACCCACTGAAGCTTTCTTT. Translated, it gives CASTLQGGRPTEAFF.

The V and J genes are TRBV6-8 and TRBJ1-5, with 8 bases lining up with TRBD1. V trimming: 5 bases; J trimming: 4 bases; junction bases outside the gene matches: 10. The CDR3 spans 16 residues. CDR1 and CDR2 from the germline V gene are MNHGY and SAAAGT. CDR3 bases: TGTGCCAGCAGTGAGCGGACAGGGAAGGGAAATCAGCCCCAGCATTTT. Translated: CASSERTGKGNQPQHF.

On this clone itself: The junction differs from germline at one of its ends, possibly a read error. The chain combines TRBV6-8 with TRBJ1-5; 7 nucleotides match TRBD1. Germline CDR1 reads MNHGY; CDR2 reads SAAAGT. This CDR3 contains 18 residues. The CDR3 DNA reads TGTGCCAGCAGTGACTCGAGGATCCCAGACAGGGAGGGGCAGCCCCAGCATTTT. Protein: CASSDSRIPDREGQPQHF.

The chain employs TRBV9 and TRBJ2-3; 8 bases fit TRBD2. CDR1 and CDR2 (germline): SGDLS, YYNGEE. The J segment lost 8 bases and the V segment lost 3 bases, leaving 11 bases of the junction unmatched. This CDR3 has 15 residues. CDR3 DNA sequence: TGTGCCAGCAGCGCCTACGGGGGGGCTGAGGGTACGCAGTATTTT. Translating gives CASSAYGGAEGTQYF.